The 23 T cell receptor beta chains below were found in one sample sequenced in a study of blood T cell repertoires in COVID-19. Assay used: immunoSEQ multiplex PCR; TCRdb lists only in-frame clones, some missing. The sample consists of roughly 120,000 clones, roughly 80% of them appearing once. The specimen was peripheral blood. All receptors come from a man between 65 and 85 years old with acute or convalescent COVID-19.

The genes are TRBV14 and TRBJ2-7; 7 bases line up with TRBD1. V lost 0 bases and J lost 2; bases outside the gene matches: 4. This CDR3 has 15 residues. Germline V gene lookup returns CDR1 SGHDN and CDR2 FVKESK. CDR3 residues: CASSQEVGGPYEQYF. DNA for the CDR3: TGTGCCAGCAGCCAAGAAGTAGGGGGCCCCTACGAGCAGTACTTC. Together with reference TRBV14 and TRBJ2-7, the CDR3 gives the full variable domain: EAGVTQFPSHSVIEKGQTVTLRCDPISGHDNLYWYRRVMGKEIKFLLHFVKESKQDESGMPNNRFLAERTGGTYSTLKVQPAELEDSGVYFCASSQEVGGPYEQYFGPGTRLTVT.

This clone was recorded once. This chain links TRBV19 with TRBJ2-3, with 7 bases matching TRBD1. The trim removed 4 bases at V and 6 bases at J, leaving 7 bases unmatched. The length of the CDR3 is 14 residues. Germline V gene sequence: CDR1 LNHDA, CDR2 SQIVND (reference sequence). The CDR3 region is CASSTRQGSDTQYF. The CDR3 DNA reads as TGTGCCAGTAGTACCCGACAGGGATCGGATACGCAGTATTTT.

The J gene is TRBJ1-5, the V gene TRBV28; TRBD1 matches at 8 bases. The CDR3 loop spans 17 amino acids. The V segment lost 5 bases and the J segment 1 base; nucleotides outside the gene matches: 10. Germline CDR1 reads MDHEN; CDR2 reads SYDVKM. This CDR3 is CASSRQGFAGSNQPQHF. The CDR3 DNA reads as TGTGCCAGCAGTCGACAGGGGTTTGCGGGAAGCAATCAGCCCCAGCATTTT.

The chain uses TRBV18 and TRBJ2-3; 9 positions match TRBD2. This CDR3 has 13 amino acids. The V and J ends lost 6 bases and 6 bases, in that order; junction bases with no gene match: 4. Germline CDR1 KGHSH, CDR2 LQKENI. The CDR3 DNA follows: TGTGCCAGCTCGCTCGGACTAGCGGATACGCAGTATTTT. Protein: CASSLGLADTQYF.

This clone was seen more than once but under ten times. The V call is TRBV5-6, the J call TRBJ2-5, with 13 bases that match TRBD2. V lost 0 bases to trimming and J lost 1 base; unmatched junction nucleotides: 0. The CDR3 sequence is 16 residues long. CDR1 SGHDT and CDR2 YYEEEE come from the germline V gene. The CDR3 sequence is CASSLGTSGGQETQYF. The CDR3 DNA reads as TGTGCCAGCAGCTTGGGGACTAGCGGGGGCCAAGAGACCCAGTACTTC.

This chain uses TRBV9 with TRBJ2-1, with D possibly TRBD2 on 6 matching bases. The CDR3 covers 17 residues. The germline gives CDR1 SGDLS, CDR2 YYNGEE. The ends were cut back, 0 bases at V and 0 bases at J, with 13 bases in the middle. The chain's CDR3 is CASSVAGVYSSYNEQFF. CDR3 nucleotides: TGTGCCAGCAGCGTAGCGGGGGTCTATAGCTCCTACAATGAGCAGTTCTTC.

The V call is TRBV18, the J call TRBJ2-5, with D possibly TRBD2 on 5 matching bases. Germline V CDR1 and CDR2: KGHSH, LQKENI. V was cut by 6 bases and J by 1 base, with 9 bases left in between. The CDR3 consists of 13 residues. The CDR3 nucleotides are TGTGCCAGCTCCAGCGGTGTCCAAGAGACCCAGTACTTC. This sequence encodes CASSSGVQETQYF.

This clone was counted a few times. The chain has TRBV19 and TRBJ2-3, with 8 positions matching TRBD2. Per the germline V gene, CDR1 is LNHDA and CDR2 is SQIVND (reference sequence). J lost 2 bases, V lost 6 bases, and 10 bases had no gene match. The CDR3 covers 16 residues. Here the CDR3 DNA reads TGTGCCAGTAGCCGAGCGGGGGAGCTACTCACAGATACGCAGTATTTT. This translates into CASSRAGELLTDTQYF.

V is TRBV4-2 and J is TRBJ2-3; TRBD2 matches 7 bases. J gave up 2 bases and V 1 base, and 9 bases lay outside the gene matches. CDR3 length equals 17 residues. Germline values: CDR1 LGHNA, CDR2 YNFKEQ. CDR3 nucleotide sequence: TGTGCCAGCAGCCAAGTGCCCGCTAGCGGCGTCACAGATACGCAGTATTTT. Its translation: CASSQVPASGVTDTQYF.

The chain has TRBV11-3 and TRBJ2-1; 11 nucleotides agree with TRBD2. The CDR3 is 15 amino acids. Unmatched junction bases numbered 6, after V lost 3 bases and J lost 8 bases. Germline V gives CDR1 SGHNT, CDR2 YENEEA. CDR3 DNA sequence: TGTGCCAGCAGCTTTAGCGGGGGGGCTATCGATGAGCAGTTCTTC. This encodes CASSFSGGAIDEQFF.

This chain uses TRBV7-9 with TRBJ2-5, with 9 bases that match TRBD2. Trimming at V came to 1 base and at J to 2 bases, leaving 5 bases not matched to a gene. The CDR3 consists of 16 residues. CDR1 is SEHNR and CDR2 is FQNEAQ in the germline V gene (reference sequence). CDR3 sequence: CASSLGAGGEQETQYF. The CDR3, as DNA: TGTGCCAGCAGCTTAGGAGCGGGGGGTGAACAAGAGACCCAGTACTTC.

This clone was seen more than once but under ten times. CDR3 sequence (DNA): TGTGCCAGCAACCTTGCCGGGACAGGGAACACTGAAGCTTTCTTT. It specifies CASNLAGTGNTEAFF. The chain links TRBV6-5 to TRBJ1-1; 8 bases line up with TRBD1. Trimming removed 7 bases from V and 1 base from J; junction bases left unmatched: 8. Germline lookup yields CDR1 MNHEY and CDR2 SVGAGI. The CDR3 covers 15 residues.

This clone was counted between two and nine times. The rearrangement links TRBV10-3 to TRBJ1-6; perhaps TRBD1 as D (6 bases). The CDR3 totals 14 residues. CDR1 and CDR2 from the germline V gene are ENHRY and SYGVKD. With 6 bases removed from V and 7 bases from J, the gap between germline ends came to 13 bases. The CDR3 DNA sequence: TGTGCCATCAGGACCTCGGGACAAAATTCACCCCTCCACTTT. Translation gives CAIRTSGQNSPLHF.

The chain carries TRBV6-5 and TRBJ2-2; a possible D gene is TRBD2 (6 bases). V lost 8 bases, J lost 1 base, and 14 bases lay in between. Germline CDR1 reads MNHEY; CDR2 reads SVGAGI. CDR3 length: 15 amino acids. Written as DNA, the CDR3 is TGTGCCAGCGGACTGGGGGGATTGAACACCGGGGAGCTGTTTTTT. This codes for CASGLGGLNTGELFF.

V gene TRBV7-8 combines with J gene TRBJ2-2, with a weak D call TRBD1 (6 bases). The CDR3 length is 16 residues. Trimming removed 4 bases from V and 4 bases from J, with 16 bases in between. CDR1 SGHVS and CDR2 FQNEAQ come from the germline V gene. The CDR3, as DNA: TGTGCCAGCAGCTCAAGGACAGTTTTAGGCACCGGGGAGCTGTTTTTT. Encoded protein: CASSSRTVLGTGELFF.

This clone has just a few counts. The CDR3 is CASRTDRNYGYTF. The CDR3 nucleotides are TGTGCCAGCAGAACAGACAGAAACTATGGCTACACCTTC. The gene calls are TRBV28 and TRBJ1-2; D perhaps matches TRBD1 (5 bases). V dropped 6 bases and J dropped 2 bases, with 10 bases sitting between them. CDR3 size: 13 residues. The germline V gene has CDR1 MDHEN and CDR2 SYDVKM.

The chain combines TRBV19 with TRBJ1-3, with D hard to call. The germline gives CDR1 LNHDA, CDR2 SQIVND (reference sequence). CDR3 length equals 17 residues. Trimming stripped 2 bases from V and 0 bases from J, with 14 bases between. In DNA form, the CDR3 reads TGTGCCAGTAGTATATCCGGCCTAACTAGCTCTGGAAACACCATATATTTT. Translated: CASSISGLTSSGNTIYF.

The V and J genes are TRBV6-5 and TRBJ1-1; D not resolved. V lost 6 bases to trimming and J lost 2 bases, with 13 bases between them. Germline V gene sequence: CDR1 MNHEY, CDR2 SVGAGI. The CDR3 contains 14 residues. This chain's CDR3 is CASRQHPQNTEAFF. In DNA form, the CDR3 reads TGTGCCAGCAGACAACACCCTCAAAACACTGAAGCTTTCTTT.

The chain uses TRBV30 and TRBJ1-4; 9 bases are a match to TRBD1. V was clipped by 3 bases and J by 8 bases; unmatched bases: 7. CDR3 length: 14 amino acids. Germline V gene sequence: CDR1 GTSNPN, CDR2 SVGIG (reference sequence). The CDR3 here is CAWRRQGVTEKLFF. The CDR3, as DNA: TGTGCCTGGAGGAGACAGGGGGTAACCGAAAAACTGTTTTTT.

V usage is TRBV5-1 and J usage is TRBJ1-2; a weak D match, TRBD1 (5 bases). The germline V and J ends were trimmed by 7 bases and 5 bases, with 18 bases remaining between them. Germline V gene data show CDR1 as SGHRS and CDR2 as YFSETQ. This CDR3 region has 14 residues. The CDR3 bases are TGCGCCAGCGCCCCGGGAGGGGCTCAGTATGGCTACACCTTC. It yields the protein CASAPGGAQYGYTF.

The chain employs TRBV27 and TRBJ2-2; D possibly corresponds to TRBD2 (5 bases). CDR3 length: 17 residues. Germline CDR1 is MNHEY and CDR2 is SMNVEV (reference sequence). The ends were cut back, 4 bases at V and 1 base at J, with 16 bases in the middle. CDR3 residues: CASSYLGGQLNTGELFF. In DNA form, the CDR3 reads TGTGCCAGCAGTTATCTAGGCGGGCAATTGAACACCGGGGAGCTGTTTTTT.

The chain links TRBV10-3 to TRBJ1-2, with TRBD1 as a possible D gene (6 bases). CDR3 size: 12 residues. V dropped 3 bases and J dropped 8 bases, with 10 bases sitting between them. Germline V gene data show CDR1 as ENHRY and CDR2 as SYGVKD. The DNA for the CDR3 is TGTGCCATCAGTGAACAGGGTTGGGGCTACACCTTC. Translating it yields CAISEQGWGYTF.

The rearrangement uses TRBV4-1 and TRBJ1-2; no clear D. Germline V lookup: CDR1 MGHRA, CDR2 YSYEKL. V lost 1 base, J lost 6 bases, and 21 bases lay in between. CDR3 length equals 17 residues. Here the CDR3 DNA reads TGCGCCAGCAGCCAAGCAGGCAATTCCGGGAGATTGAATGGCTACACCTTC. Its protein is CASSQAGNSGRLNGYTF.